This is a list of T cell receptor beta chains from one sample in a study of a mutant IDH1 vaccine in newly diagnosed glioma. Their specific antigens are unknown. The table came from immunoSEQ multiplex PCR; TCRdb's copy has only in-frame clones and leaves some out. The table shows roughly 50,000 clones, with around 80% occurring only once. The sequences come from PBMCs, collected from a glioma patient whose treatment included an IDH1 peptide vaccine. These receptors were obtained from a woman aged 18-30 years with glioma. Each CDR3 is given with its conserved first and last residue. Fields, in order: D gene, V gene, J gene, clone size, CDR3 protein, CDR3 DNA. A D gene is named only where the DNA matches it firmly. Where a row states a size, it is once, few, many or the class of an expanded clone; other rows omit it.

.	TRBV9	TRBJ2-7	once	CASSGAESYEQYF	TGTGCCAGCAGCGGGGCCGAGTCCTACGAGCAGTACTTC
TRBD1	TRBV30	TRBJ1-5	few	CAWSPQGAAQHF	TGTGCCTGGAGTCCTCAGGGGGCGGCCCAGCATTTT
.	TRBV6-4	TRBJ1-1	.	CASSPDTNTEAFF	TGTGCCAGCAGCCCCGACACGAACACTGAAGCTTTCTTT
TRBD2	TRBV10-3	TRBJ2-2	.	CAIRRGGDTGELFF	TGTGCCATCAGGCGGGGAGGGGACACCGGGGAGCTGTTTTTT
.	TRBV7-9	TRBJ2-5	.	CASSLPEGGETQYF	TGTGCCAGCAGCTTACCGGAGGGGGGGGAGACCCAGTACTTC
.	TRBV29-1	TRBJ1-3	.	CSVYWGNTIYF	TGCAGCGTTTATTGGGGAAACACCATATATTTT
.	TRBV10-3	TRBJ2-1	.	CAIMGAAYNEQFF	TGTGCCATCATGGGGGCGGCTTACAATGAGCAGTTCTTC
TRBD2	TRBV2	TRBJ2-1	.	CASSEVRGGPNEQFF	TGTGCCAGCAGTGAAGTCCGGGGAGGGCCTAATGAGCAGTTCTTC
.	TRBV28	TRBJ1-5	.	CASSFDNSNQPQHF	TGTGCCAGCAGTTTCGACAATAGCAATCAGCCCCAGCATTTT
.	TRBV11-3	TRBJ2-3	.	CASSTTAGPSLDTQYF	TGTGCCAGCAGCACGACGGCGGGGCCTAGCCTAGATACGCAGTATTTT
TRBD1	TRBV27	TRBJ2-2	few	CASSHQGAGELFF	TGTGCCAGCAGTCACCAGGGGGCCGGGGAGCTGTTTTTT
.	TRBV6-5	TRBJ2-7	.	CASARGGQWSEQYF	TGTGCCAGCGCTAGGGGTGGGCAGTGGAGCGAGCAGTACTTC
TRBD2	TRBV7-3	TRBJ2-1	.	CASSLIGLAINEQFF	TGTGCCAGCAGCTTAATAGGACTAGCGATTAATGAGCAGTTCTTC
TRBD1	TRBV6-1	TRBJ2-5	once	CASSGRTGSQETQYF	TGTGCCAGCAGTGGACGGACAGGCTCACAAGAGACCCAGTACTTC
.	TRBV5-1	TRBJ2-3	.	CASSLAPLRTDTQYF	TGCGCCAGCAGCTTGGCCCCGCTACGCACAGATACGCAGTATTTT
TRBD1	TRBV2	TRBJ1-5	.	CASGRDRKNKSNQPQHF	TGTGCCAGCGGCCGGGACAGGAAAAATAAAAGCAATCAGCCCCAGCATTTT
TRBD2	TRBV10-3	TRBJ2-5	.	CAISDPTSGGKTQYF	TGTGCCATCAGTGACCCGACTAGCGGGGGGAAGACCCAGTACTTC
.	TRBV6-5	TRBJ2-5	.	CASRLKETQYF	TGTGCCAGCAGACTCAAAGAGACCCAGTACTTC
.	TRBV7-9	TRBJ2-6	.	CASSLGEGAGANVLTF	TGTGCCAGCAGCTTAGGAGAGGGGGCTGGGGCCAACGTCCTGACTTTC
TRBD2	TRBV30	TRBJ2-7	.	CAWRGSGITGEQYF	TGTGCCTGGAGGGGTAGCGGGATTACGGGTGAGCAGTACTTC
.	TRBV6-4	TRBJ1-2	.	CASSDSYRLDYGYTF	TGTGCCAGCAGTGACTCGTACCGGCTCGACTATGGCTACACCTTC
.	TRBV7-2	TRBJ2-2	.	CASSPGRGRERTGELFF	TGTGCCAGCAGCCCGGGACGGGGCAGGGAGAGAACCGGGGAGCTGTTTTTT
TRBD2	TRBV5-4	TRBJ2-1	once	CASSSEVNSGANEQFF	TGTGCCAGCAGCTCCGAGGTTAATAGCGGGGCCAATGAGCAGTTCTTC
.	TRBV6-4	TRBJ2-3	once	CASSDSIGAASDTQYF	TGTGCCAGCAGTGACTCAATAGGGGCGGCCTCAGATACGCAGTATTTT
.	TRBV2	TRBJ1-1	few	CASSGGSLAGRTEAFF	TGTGCCAGCAGTGGAGGTTCTTTGGCAGGTCGGACTGAAGCTTTCTTT
TRBD2	TRBV7-3	TRBJ2-2	few	CASSLRGGTSRSGELFF	TGTGCCAGCAGCTTAAGGGGGGGGACTAGCAGATCCGGGGAGCTGTTTTTT
.	TRBV10-1	TRBJ1-1	.	CASSAKKGDEAFF	TGCGCCAGCAGTGCGAAAAAGGGGGATGAAGCTTTCTTT
TRBD2	TRBV4-1	TRBJ2-2	.	CASSKTASGVLTGELFF	TGCGCCAGCAGCAAGACGGCTAGCGGGGTCCTCACCGGGGAGCTGTTTTTT
.	TRBV6-1	TRBJ1-2	.	CASSEQGNYGYTF	TGTGCCAGCAGTGAACAGGGGAACTATGGCTACACCTTC
TRBD2	TRBV5-1	TRBJ2-7	.	CASSWIGGGQGNEQYF	TGCGCCAGCAGCTGGATCGGGGGGGGCCAAGGAAACGAGCAGTACTTC
TRBD1	TRBV7-2	TRBJ1-1	.	CASSASGGTEAFF	TGTGCCAGCAGCGCATCAGGGGGCACTGAAGCTTTCTTT
.	TRBV27	TRBJ2-7	.	CASIKRGSYEQYF	TGTGCCAGCATCAAAAGGGGCAGCTACGAGCAGTACTTC
.	TRBV6-1	TRBJ1-2	.	CASSAMGASYGYTF	TGTGCCAGCAGCGCGATGGGGGCGTCGTATGGCTACACCTTC
.	TRBV6-9	TRBJ2-3	.	CASRGLHTDTQYF	TGTGCCAGCAGAGGACTTCACACAGATACGCAGTATTTT
.	TRBV6-1	TRBJ2-1	.	CASSRYNEQFF	TGTGCCAGCAGCCGATACAATGAGCAGTTCTTC
.	TRBV6-1	TRBJ2-5	.	CASTVRGPGRETQYF	TGTGCCAGCACAGTAAGGGGCCCGGGGAGGGAGACCCAGTACTTC
.	TRBV29-1	TRBJ1-1	few	CSVARRIDAEAFF	TGCAGCGTTGCTCGGAGGATTGATGCTGAAGCTTTCTTT
.	TRBV7-9	TRBJ1-2	.	CASGGDGYTF	TGTGCCAGCGGGGGCGATGGCTACACCTTC
.	TRBV5-8	TRBJ1-1	few	CASSIRAGTHEAFF	TGTGCCAGCAGCATACGAGCCGGGACACATGAAGCTTTCTTT
.	TRBV5-1	TRBJ2-7	.	CASSFRVTGAYEQYF	TGCGCCAGCAGCTTTCGAGTAACAGGAGCCTACGAGCAGTACTTC
TRBD2	TRBV29-1	TRBJ2-7	.	CSVEVPTSGRSYEQYF	TGCAGCGTTGAAGTCCCGACTAGCGGGAGGTCCTACGAGCAGTACTTC
.	TRBV1	TRBJ2-7	.	CTSSRNTSSVYEQYF	TGCACCAGCAGCCGAAATACTAGTTCCGTCTACGAGCAGTACTTC
.	TRBV4-2	TRBJ2-2	.	CASSQIPADTGELFF	TGTGCCAGCAGCCAAATTCCAGCGGACACCGGGGAGCTGTTTTTT
.	TRBV9	TRBJ1-1	.	CASSALQTNTEAFF	TGTGCCAGCAGCGCCCTACAGACTAACACTGAAGCTTTCTTT
.	TRBV28	TRBJ1-1	medium-sized	CASSLSGAWTEAFF	TGTGCCAGCAGTTTATCGGGGGCATGGACTGAAGCTTTCTTT
.	TRBV10-3	TRBJ1-3	.	CAISEESGDYAGNTIYF	TGTGCCATCAGTGAGGAGTCAGGGGATTATGCTGGAAACACCATATATTTT
.	TRBV6-5	TRBJ2-7	.	CASRRSDGYEQYF	TGTGCCAGCAGGCGGAGTGATGGCTACGAGCAGTACTTC
.	TRBV29-1	TRBJ2-1	.	CSVGAGTRYNEQFF	TGCAGCGTTGGGGCCGGGACTCGGTACAATGAGCAGTTCTTC
TRBD1	TRBV5-4	TRBJ1-1	medium-sized	CASSEGGVRRNTEAFF	TGTGCCAGCAGCGAAGGGGGCGTGAGAAGAAACACTGAAGCTTTCTTT
.	TRBV10-3	TRBJ1-1	few	CATGRGDRQNTEAFF	TGTGCCACCGGACGCGGTGATAGACAGAACACTGAAGCTTTCTTT
.	TRBV5-4	TRBJ2-7	.	CASSLGPYYEQYF	TGTGCCAGCAGCTTGGGGCCGTACTACGAGCAGTACTTC
.	TRBV5-6	TRBJ2-7	.	CASSLLRKTEGSYEQYF	TGTGCCAGCAGCTTGCTAAGGAAGACTGAAGGTAGCTACGAGCAGTACTTC
.	TRBV7-7	TRBJ1-1	.	CASSLDLGGEAFF	TGTGCCAGCAGCTTAGATTTGGGGGGGGAAGCTTTCTTT
.	TRBV27	TRBJ2-1	.	CASSVPYRYNEQFF	TGTGCCAGCAGCGTTCCCTACAGGTACAATGAGCAGTTCTTC
TRBD2	TRBV5-1	TRBJ2-3	.	CASSFPSMQGLTDTQYF	TGCGCCAGCAGCTTCCCGTCTATGCAGGGACTAACAGATACGCAGTATTTT
.	TRBV27	TRBJ2-7	.	CASRQTGRHEQYF	TGTGCCAGCAGACAGACCGGACGGCACGAGCAGTACTTC
TRBD1	TRBV7-6	TRBJ2-7	few	CASSLAGTDYEQYF	TGTGCCAGCAGCTTAGCGGGGACAGATTACGAGCAGTACTTC